The 3 T cell receptor beta chains below were found in one sample sequenced in a study of blood T cell repertoires in COVID-19. TCRdb's copy holds only in-frame clones and misses some; the assay was immunoSEQ multiplex PCR. This sample yields 100,000 to 150,000 clones, of which about 83% are seen a single time; 5% to 6% belongs to the top ten. The sequenced sample was peripheral blood. These receptors were taken from a human donor in a cohort sampled during active COVID-19.

V gene TRBV10-2 combines with J gene TRBJ1-1; TRBD1 aligns across 8 bases. CDR3 size: 12 residues. Trimming took 2 bases from V and 8 from J; bases not matched to a gene: 1. Per germline, CDR1 WSHSY and CDR2 SAAADI. The CDR3 protein is CASSEGQGEAFF. The DNA of the CDR3 is TGCGCCAGCAGTGAGGGACAGGGCGAAGCTTTCTTT.

The V gene is TRBV5-6, the J gene TRBJ1-6; a possible D gene is TRBD1 (5 bases). The CDR3 length is 13 residues. The V and J ends lost 4 bases and 10 bases respectively, with 12 bases between them. CDR1 is SGHDT and CDR2 is YYEEEE in the germline V gene. CDR3 amino acids: CASSGGFRSPLHF. The CDR3 coding sequence is TGTGCCAGCAGCGGGGGGTTTCGGTCACCCCTCCACTTT.

The chain combines TRBV6-5 with TRBJ2-7, with 12 bases lining up with TRBD1. Germline V lookup: CDR1 MNHEY, CDR2 SVGAGI. The V segment lost 6 bases and the J segment 3 bases; nucleotides outside the gene matches: 6. The CDR3 totals 15 residues. The CDR3 reads CASRIGDRGLYEQYF. CDR3 coding DNA: TGTGCCAGCAGAATTGGGGACAGGGGGCTCTACGAGCAGTACTTC.